This TCR beta chain was recorded in a study of radiotherapy plus CTLA-4 blockade in lung cancer. Study-wide context: There were objective responses in roughly 18% of patients, and approximately 30% had disease control.

Trimming stripped 4 bases from V and 5 bases from J, with 17 bases between. The CDR3 has 15 amino acids. CDR1 SGHVS and CDR2 FQNEAQ come from the germline V gene. As concerns this clone: Its target is not known.

Treatment of patients with chemo-refractory metastatic non-small-cell lung cancer consisted of focal radiation plus CTLA-4 blockade with ipilimumab. Study findings and constraints: Subsequent to radiotherapy plus ipilimumab, tumor-derived TCR clones underwent expansion in blood. The best prediction of response reportedly came from early blood T cell clone dynamics, with interferon-beta.

Measured with immunoSEQ multiplex PCR; TCRdb has only the in-frame clones, and not every one. The data show some 94,000 clones, around 83% seen once. This chain links TRBV7-8 with TRBJ1-1, with D unclear. Sequences were derived from peripheral blood, sampled from a patient treated with radiotherapy plus ipilimumab. The TCR was taken from a human donor with non-small cell lung cancer that progressed on radiotherapy plus ipilimumab. The CDR3 sequence is CASSSLARDSTEAFF. CDR3 coding DNA: TGTGCCAGCAGCTCGCTAGCCCGGGATTCGACTGAAGCTTTCTTT.